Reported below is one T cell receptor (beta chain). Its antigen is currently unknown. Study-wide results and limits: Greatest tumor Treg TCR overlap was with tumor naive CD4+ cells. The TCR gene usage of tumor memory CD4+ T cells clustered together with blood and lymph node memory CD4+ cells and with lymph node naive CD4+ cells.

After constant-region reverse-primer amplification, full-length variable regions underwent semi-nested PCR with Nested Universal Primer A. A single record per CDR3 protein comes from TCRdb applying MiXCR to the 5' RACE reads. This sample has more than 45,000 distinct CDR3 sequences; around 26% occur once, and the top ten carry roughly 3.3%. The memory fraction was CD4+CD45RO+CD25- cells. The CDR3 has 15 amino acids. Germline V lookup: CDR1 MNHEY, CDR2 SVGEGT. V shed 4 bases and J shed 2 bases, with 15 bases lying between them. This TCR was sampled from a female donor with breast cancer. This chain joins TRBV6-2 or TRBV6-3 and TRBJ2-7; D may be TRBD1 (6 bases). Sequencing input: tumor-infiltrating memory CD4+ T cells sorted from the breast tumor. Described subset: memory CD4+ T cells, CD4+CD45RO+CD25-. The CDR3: CASSLGTGSTYEQYF. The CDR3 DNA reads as TGTGCCAGCAGTTTGGGAACAGGGTCAACCTACGAGCAGTACTTC.